Below, 14 T cell receptor beta chains from the same sample are listed, as sequenced in a study of regulatory T cells in long-lasting Graves disease. In building TCR beta libraries, iRepertoire HTBI primers were used together with Arm-PCR of CDR3 regions. MiXCR, run by TCRdb on the multiplex PCR reads, gives a single entry per CDR3 protein. Here the sample spans 400,000 to 500,000 distinct CDR3 sequences, less than 20% being singletons. Time point in this sample: newly diagnosed GD, antithyroid drugs for less than 3 months. PBMCs provided the RNA from which the TCR library was made. The same data also contributed to another study, on T cells in Graves' hyperthyroidism and ophthalmopathy.

The sequencing here drew on peripheral blood mononuclear cells (PBMCs), taken at new diagnosis, from a patient treated with antithyroid drugs. The origin of the receptors is a woman between 18 and 29 years old with Graves disease.

The gene calls are TRBV24-1 and TRBJ2-6; D possibly corresponds to TRBD2 (5 bases). The CDR3 runs 16 residues. Germline V lookup: CDR1 KGHDR, CDR2 SFDVKD. Between the trimmed V and J ends, which lost 3 bases and 0 bases, there was a span of 8 bases. CDR3 loop: CATSDRSGSGANVLTF. Written as DNA, the CDR3 is TGTGCCACCAGTGATAGAAGCGGCTCTGGGGCCAACGTCCTGACTTTC.

This clonotype has a count of ten or more. The gene calls are TRBV27 and TRBJ2-5; 7 bases fit TRBD1. The CDR3 runs to 16 residues. From germline, CDR1 is MNHEY and CDR2 SMNVEV (reference sequence). J gave up 0 bases and V 1 base, and 5 bases lay outside the gene matches. As DNA, the CDR3 is TGTGCCAGCAGTTTATTAGGGGACAGAAACCAAGAGACCCAGTACTTC. This sequence encodes CASSLLGDRNQETQYF.

Worth noting for this clonotype: A read error is possible here, since a much larger clone lies one base away. This chain links TRBV2 with TRBJ1-4; TRBD1 matches at 8 bases. CDR3 length: 15 residues. The germline V gene encodes CDR1 SNHLY and CDR2 FYNNEI. CDR3 nucleotides: TGTGCCAGCAGTGACCCAGGGGGCGGGAGTGAAGAACTGTTTTTT. Translated, it gives CASSDPGGGSEELFF.

The chain carries TRBV19 and TRBJ2-7, with TRBD2 identical over 13 bases. The CDR3 is 14 amino acids. Trimming cost V 8 bases and J 8 bases; bases outside gene matches: 9. Germline CDR1 reads LNHDA; CDR2 reads SQIVND (reference sequence). In DNA form, the CDR3 reads TGTGCCAGTCTCGGCCCGGGACTAGCGGGACAGCAGTACTTC. Residues: CASLGPGLAGQQYF.

This clonotype was counted between two and nine times. A single base separates this from a much larger clone, so it may be a read error. J is TRBJ2-5 and V is TRBV11-2, with 9 bases identical to TRBD2. In germline, CDR1 is SGHAT, CDR2 FQNNGV. V shed 2 bases and J 5 bases; nucleotides not matched to a gene: 21. The CDR3 contains 20 residues. The CDR3 DNA is TGTGCCAGCAGCTTAAGATTGACCGGGACTAGCTGGAGGGCCTCGGAGACCCAGTACTTC. Its translation is CASSLRLTGTSWRASETQYF.

This chain joins TRBV19 and TRBJ1-1, with 8 bases identical to TRBD1. The germline V gene encodes CDR1 LNHDA and CDR2 SQIVND (reference sequence). With 1 base clipped from V and 6 bases from J, the junction kept 1 base outside the gene matches. There are 13 residues in the CDR3. Here the CDR3 DNA reads TGTGCCAGTAGTATAGGACAGGGGTCTGAAGCTTTCTTT. Residues: CASSIGQGSEAFF.

This clonotype appeared many times. The chain employs TRBV6-1 and TRBJ2-3; D ambiguous. Germline lookup yields CDR1 MNHNS and CDR2 SASEGT. CDR3 length: 14 residues. Trimming took off 8 bases at V and 0 bases at J, with 12 bases between the two ends. CDR3 nucleotide sequence: TGTGCCAGCTTAGCCCGAGGTAGCACAGATACGCAGTATTTT. It encodes CASLARGSTDTQYF.

Ten or more counts support this clonotype. The chain links TRBV5-4 to TRBJ2-3; 11 bases map to TRBD2. Germline lookup yields CDR1 SGHNT and CDR2 YYREEE (reference sequence). J gave up 3 bases and V 0 bases, and 12 bases lay outside the gene matches. The CDR3 loop spans 19 amino acids. CDR3 amino acids: CASSLVPSGRNEETDTQYF. The CDR3 DNA is TGTGCCAGCAGCTTGGTGCCTAGCGGGAGGAACGAGGAAACAGATACGCAGTATTTT.

There are a few counts of this clonotype. The chain couples TRBV11-2 to TRBJ2-7; 8 nucleotides align to TRBD1. The CDR3 spans 15 residues. Germline CDR1 reads SGHAT; CDR2 reads FQNNGV. V shed 2 bases, J shed 5 bases, and the junction held 8 bases outside the gene matches. The CDR3 region is CASSLLVSGGHEQYF. Written as DNA, the CDR3 is TGTGCCAGCAGCTTACTCGTTTCAGGGGGCCACGAGCAGTACTTC. The full variable domain, completed using reference TRBV11-2 and TRBJ2-7, is EAGVAQSPRYKIIEKRQSVAFWCNPISGHATLYWYQQILGQGPKLLIQFQNNGVVDDSQLPKDRFSAERLKGVDSTLKIQPAKLEDSAVYLCASSLLVSGGHEQYFGPGTRLTVT.

A remark on this clonotype: A read error may account for a junction end that differs from germline. The gene calls are TRBV9 and TRBJ2-4; D not certain. The CDR3 contains 15 residues. Germline loops: CDR1 SGDLS, CDR2 YYNGEE. The CDR3 nucleotides are TGTGCCAGCAACGTAACCTCTGTACCCTTTGGCATTCAGTACTTC. This codes for CASNVTSVPFGIQYF.

This chain joins TRBV28 and TRBJ2-7; 16 bases map to TRBD2. The CDR3 runs to 17 residues. Trimming removed 7 bases from V and 1 base from J; junction bases left unmatched: 7. Germline-derived CDR1 and CDR2 are MDHEN and SYDVKM. CDR3 sequence reads: CASTRGGLAGGSYEQYF. The CDR3 nucleotides read TGTGCCAGCACACGAGGGGGACTAGCGGGAGGGTCCTACGAGCAGTACTTC.

This clonotype was seen only a few times. V is TRBV20-1 and J is TRBJ2-2, with D hard to call. CDR1 is DFQATT, CDR2 SNEGSKA, per germline (reference sequence). This CDR3 spans 14 amino acids. V was trimmed by 3 bases and J by 4 bases, leaving 12 bases between them. The CDR3 nucleotides are TGCAGTGCTAGGAGTCAGTTAAGCACCGGGGAGCTGTTTTTT. Amino acid sequence: CSARSQLSTGELFF.

This clonotype came up many times. The chain's CDR3 is CASSLLLAGEIDTQYF. The CDR3 DNA follows: TGTGCCAGCAGCCTCCTACTAGCGGGAGAAATAGATACGCAGTATTTT. The genes are TRBV11-2 and TRBJ2-3, with 11 bases that match TRBD2. Trimming took 5 bases from V and 5 from J; bases not matched to a gene: 9. Germline CDR1 SGHAT, CDR2 FQNNGV. The CDR3 runs to 16 residues.

This clonotype has a count of ten or more. The chain combines TRBV7-3 with TRBJ1-6; weak D call: TRBD1 (6 bases). There are 15 residues in the CDR3. Trimming took off 5 bases at V and 7 bases at J, with 15 bases between the two ends. CDR1 is SGHTA, CDR2 FQGTGA, per germline. The CDR3 nucleotides are TGTGCCAGCAGCCGAACAGGGATGGCCAATTCACCCCTCCACTTT. It specifies CASSRTGMANSPLHF.